Sequencing of this T cell receptor beta chain was carried out in a study of persistence of HIV-infected CD4 T cells. Study as a whole: Donors had been on suppressive ART for a median of roughly 8 years. Multiple blood draws of up to about 180 mL, except a couple of donors with single leukapheresis.

General study points: Antigen-responding cells were enriched for degenerate expanded CDR3beta sequences. CMV- and Gag-responding cells had lower TCRbeta richness than CD3/CD28-responding cells.

The CDR3 extends over 12 amino acids. V shed 7 bases, J shed 9 bases, and the junction held 6 bases outside the gene matches. The libraries were made with immunoSEQ version 4 in survey mode. The protocol was immunoSEQ multiplex PCR, while the TCRdb copy is restricted to in-frame clones and leaves out a portion. This table holds 20,000 to 25,000 clones, roughly 70% found once. This clone has a handful of counts. Its matching antigen is unknown. Cells were stimulated with overlapping HIV-1 Gag 15-mer peptides. Sorting of responding CD4+ T cells relied on upregulated CD40 ligand together with CD69. The sequences come from CD4+ T cells sorted from PBMCs after approximately 18-hour stimulation, collected from a patient who received antiretroviral therapy. The sequence came from an adult man with HIV who was CMV-seropositive. This rearrangement joins TRBV12-3 or TRBV12-4 to TRBJ2-3, with 8 bases fitting TRBD2. The DNA of the CDR3 is TGTGCCAGCACCAGCGGCGGGGGGACGCAGTATTTT. Translating gives CASTSGGGTQYF.